Following are 27 T cell receptor beta chains from one sample sequenced in a study of technical replicates of blood from several donors (TCRdb year 2017). Library preparation was by the immunoSEQ multiplex PCR assay. Imported from immuneACCESS, the table was reduced by TCRdb to in-frame sequences with V and J called. These copies leave out some clones; in studies compared against another copy, an unresolved V gene accounts for under half, and the cause of the remainder is not known. Within this sample are around 70,000 clones, with 90% to 95% of them counted one time only. Together, the top ten hold 0.3% to 0.5% of the sample. The sequencing input was T cells isolated from PBMCs. Receptor source: a human donor in good health.

The chain employs TRBV6-5 and TRBJ1-2; D remains ambiguous. The CDR3 length is 13 residues. Trimming left V 2 bases short and J 5 bases short, with 9 bases between. CDR1 and CDR2 from the germline V gene are MNHEY and SVGAGI. This CDR3 is CASSYRTDYGYTF. In DNA, the CDR3 is TGTGCCAGCAGTTACAGAACAGATTATGGCTACACCTTC.

This rearrangement joins TRBV11-2 to TRBJ1-4; D is unclear. The germline gives CDR1 SGHAT, CDR2 FQNNGV. V was trimmed by 5 bases and J by 2 bases, leaving 18 bases between them. The CDR3 contains 17 residues. The CDR3 protein is CASSPRRQVSTNEKLFF. The CDR3 DNA is TGTGCCAGCAGCCCGCGACGGCAGGTCTCGACTAATGAAAAACTGTTTTTT.

The chain couples TRBV7-6 to TRBJ2-5; D is perhaps TRBD1 (5 bases). Germline V gene data show CDR1 as SGHVS and CDR2 as FNYEAQ. Trimming took off 4 bases at V and 5 bases at J, with 11 bases between the two ends. This CDR3 has 13 amino acids. CDR3 sequence reads: CASSSRVSETQYF. Here the CDR3 DNA reads TGTGCCAGCAGCTCCAGGGTATCGGAGACCCAGTACTTC.

The sample holds a few counts of this clone. The chain uses TRBV4-3 and TRBJ1-1; the match to TRBD1 covers 7 bases. This CDR3 region has 14 residues. Losses at the gene ends were 3 bases for V and 4 bases for J; bases not matched to a gene: 5. The V gene's germline CDR1 is LGHNA and CDR2 YSLEER. The CDR3 DNA sequence: TGCGCCAGCAGCCACTACAGGGGCGGCACTGAAGCTTTCTTT. This codes for CASSHYRGGTEAFF.

The chain links TRBV11-3 to TRBJ2-7, with D possibly being TRBD2 (6 bases). Germline V CDR1 and CDR2: SGHNT, YENEEA. This CDR3 comprises 13 residues. Trimming removed 4 bases from V and 3 bases from J, with 10 bases in between. CDR3 DNA: TGTGCCAGCAGCTCTGATAGCGGCTACGAGCAGTACTTC. Its translation is CASSSDSGYEQYF.

The chain combines TRBV7-6 with TRBJ2-7, with D possibly TRBD1 on 5 matching bases. Germline values: CDR1 SGHVS, CDR2 FNYEAQ. The CDR3 extends over 13 amino acids. Trimming left V 4 bases short and J 7 bases short, with 14 bases between. In nucleotides, the CDR3 is TGTGCCAGCAGCTCGGACACAGGCTTGGAGCAGTACTTC. It translates to CASSSDTGLEQYF.

V gene TRBV19 combines with J gene TRBJ2-7; 8 positions match TRBD2. The length of the CDR3 is 15 residues. V trimming: 3 bases; J trimming: 6 bases; junction bases outside the gene matches: 10. Germline lookup yields CDR1 LNHDA and CDR2 SQIVND (reference sequence). The CDR3 nucleotides are TGTGCCAGTAGTATGCGGAAAGCGGGAGAAGGCGAGCAGTACTTC. Its translation: CASSMRKAGEGEQYF.

The chain is built from TRBV4-1 and TRBJ2-1; 14 bases match TRBD2. The V segment lost 2 bases and the J segment 15 bases; nucleotides outside the gene matches: 18. Germline CDR1 and CDR2: MGHRA and YSYEKL. CDR3 length: 18 amino acids. The CDR3 sequence: CASSQPSGTHRTSGRLFF. For the CDR3, the DNA is TGCGCCAGCAGCCAACCCTCAGGAACGCATCGGACTAGCGGGAGGCTGTTCTTC.

The gene calls are TRBV5-1 and TRBJ2-7; D is possibly TRBD1 (6 bases). In germline, CDR1 is SGHRS, CDR2 YFSETQ. V shed 6 bases and J shed 5 bases, with 9 bases lying between them. This CDR3 has 11 residues. CDR3 DNA sequence: TGCGCCAGCACAGGGGAAAACGAGCAGTACTTC. Translation: CASTGENEQYF.

The gene calls are TRBV18 and TRBJ2-7; 12 bases match TRBD2. The CDR3 extends over 16 amino acids. Germline values: CDR1 KGHSH, CDR2 LQKENI. V shed 2 bases, J shed 1 base, and the junction held 3 bases outside the gene matches. The CDR3 DNA sequence: TGTGCCAGCTCACCAACTCTAGCGGGAGGGTCCTACGAGCAGTACTTC. It yields the protein CASSPTLAGGSYEQYF.

The rearrangement joins TRBV9 to TRBJ2-5; 10 nucleotides match TRBD2. This CDR3 is 15 amino acids long. V gave up 6 bases and J gave up 2 bases; unmatched junction bases: 7. Germline V gene sequence: CDR1 SGDLS, CDR2 YYNGEE. The chain's CDR3 is CASTRGLAEQETQYF. In nucleotides, the CDR3 is TGTGCCAGCACCAGAGGACTAGCGGAACAAGAGACCCAGTACTTC. Supplemented by reference TRBV9 and TRBJ2-5, the full variable domain reads DSGVTQTPKHLITATGQRVTLRCSPRSGDLSVYWYQQSLDQGLQFLIQYYNGEERAKGNILERFSAQQFPDLHSELNLSSLELGDSALYFCASTRGLAEQETQYFGPGTRLLVL.

V usage is TRBV9 and J usage is TRBJ1-4, with D perhaps TRBD1 (5 bases). Germline assignment: CDR1 SGDLS and CDR2 YYNGEE. Trimming removed 3 bases at V and 5 bases at J, with 11 bases between. The CDR3 runs 14 residues. The CDR3 DNA is TGTGCCAGCAGCGGAGCGGGGCGGAATGAAAAACTGTTTTTT. Protein sequence: CASSGAGRNEKLFF. Full variable domain (rest looked up from reference TRBV9 and TRBJ1-4): DSGVTQTPKHLITATGQRVTLRCSPRSGDLSVYWYQQSLDQGLQFLIQYYNGEERAKGNILERFSAQQFPDLHSELNLSSLELGDSALYFCASSGAGRNEKLFFGSGTQLSVL.

The chain has TRBV9 and TRBJ2-7; 8 nucleotides line up with TRBD1. Trimming cost V 3 bases and J 0 bases; bases outside gene matches: 11. This CDR3 spans 17 amino acids. CDR1 SGDLS and CDR2 YYNGEE come from the germline V gene. DNA for the CDR3: TGTGCCAGCAGCGGGACAGGGTCAGGCGGATTCTCCTACGAGCAGTACTTC. As protein: CASSGTGSGGFSYEQYF.

The chain carries TRBV7-9 and TRBJ1-2; 10 bases line up with TRBD1. V was clipped by 5 bases and J by 8 bases; unmatched bases: 8. CDR1 and CDR2 (germline): SEHNR, FQNEAQ (reference sequence). This CDR3 contains 14 residues. The CDR3 reads CASSKEGQGHGYTF. In nucleotides, the CDR3 is TGTGCCAGCAGCAAAGAGGGACAGGGGCACGGCTACACCTTC.

This chain connects TRBV18 to TRBJ2-4; D might be TRBD2 (6 bases). CDR1 and CDR2 (germline): KGHSH, LQKENI. Deletions cut 4 bases from V and 3 bases from J, with 13 bases between. This CDR3 contains 15 residues. CDR3 sequence reads: CASSLGAGGKNIQYF. CDR3 nucleotide sequence: TGTGCCAGCTCACTCGGGGCCGGGGGCAAAAACATTCAGTACTTC.

The chain links TRBV7-8 to TRBJ1-5; TRBD1 aligns across 9 bases. Germline assignment: CDR1 SGHVS and CDR2 FQNEAQ. The CDR3 totals 18 residues. V was pared by 5 bases and J by 0 bases, with 11 bases of the junction left unmatched. The CDR3 sequence: CASSLRTGVDNSNQPQHF. For the CDR3, the DNA is TGTGCCAGCAGCCTAAGGACAGGGGTCGACAATAGCAATCAGCCCCAGCATTTT. The whole variable domain, remainder taken from reference TRBV7-8 and TRBJ1-5, is GAGVSQSPRYKVAKRGQDVALRCDPISGHVSLFWYQQALGQGPEFLTYFQNEAQLDKSGLPSDRFFAERPEGSVSTLKIQRTQQEDSAVYLCASSLRTGVDNSNQPQHFGDGTRLSIL.

The V and J genes are TRBV6-5 and TRBJ1-4; maybe TRBD1 (5 bases). V dropped 2 bases and J dropped 5 bases, with 9 bases sitting between them. From germline, CDR1 is MNHEY and CDR2 SVGAGI. This CDR3 comprises 14 residues. CDR3 in amino acids: CASSYGDRNEKLFF. CDR3 DNA: TGTGCCAGCAGTTACGGAGACAGAAATGAAAAACTGTTTTTT.

The V call is TRBV5-1, the J call TRBJ2-7; D is undetermined. V dropped 4 bases and J dropped 2 bases, with 10 bases sitting between them. The germline CDR1 and CDR2 sequences are SGHRS and YFSETQ. CDR3 size: 13 residues. The DNA for the CDR3 is TGCGCCAGCAGCCCCGCGGCAACCTACGAGCAGTACTTC. This sequence encodes CASSPAATYEQYF.

J is TRBJ2-7 and V is TRBV6-6, with 7 bases identical to TRBD1. The CDR3 has 12 residues. The V segment lost 0 bases and the J segment 10 bases; nucleotides outside the gene matches: 3. Germline V gene data show CDR1 as MNHNY and CDR2 as SVGAGI (reference sequence). The CDR3 is CASSYSTGYQYF. CDR3 nucleotides: TGTGCCAGCAGTTACTCGACAGGGTATCAGTACTTC.

This sequence joins TRBV11-2 and TRBJ2-7; TRBD2 is a possible D gene (6 bases). V lost 2 bases to trimming and J lost 4 bases, with 12 bases between them. Germline CDR1 and CDR2: SGHAT and FQNNGV. The CDR3 runs to 14 residues. In DNA form, the CDR3 reads TGTGCCAGCAGCTTAAGGAGGGGTTGGTACGAGCAGTACTTC. Its translation is CASSLRRGWYEQYF.

The CDR3 sequence: CASSPKWGGAAKNIQYF. The CDR3 bases are TGTGCCAGCAGCCCAAAGTGGGGCGGGGCAGCCAAAAACATTCAGTACTTC. V and J are TRBV11-3 and TRBJ2-4; possible D gene TRBD2, 6 bases. V lost 5 bases to trimming and J lost 0 bases, with 17 bases between them. The CDR3 runs to 17 residues. Germline CDR1 and CDR2: SGHNT and YENEEA.

The gene calls are TRBV10-1 and TRBJ2-3, with D possibly being TRBD2 (5 bases). Germline-derived CDR1 and CDR2 are WNHNN and SYGVQD (reference sequence). The CDR3 length is 14 residues. Trimming shortened V by 5 bases and J by 2 bases, and 11 bases separated the two germline ends. The CDR3 nucleotides are TGCGCCAGCAGTCACAGCGGCTACACAGATACGCAGTATTTT. Its translation: CASSHSGYTDTQYF.

This clone has only one observation. The V and J genes are TRBV27 and TRBJ2-5, with TRBD2 matching over 7 bases. Losses at the gene ends were 1 base for V and 0 bases for J; bases not matched to a gene: 2. The CDR3 has 15 residues. Germline V lookup: CDR1 MNHEY, CDR2 SMNVEV (reference sequence). This CDR3 is CASSLYGRYQETQYF. The CDR3 DNA sequence: TGTGCCAGCAGTTTATACGGGAGGTACCAAGAGACCCAGTACTTC.

The J gene is TRBJ1-5, the V gene TRBV27; no reliable D call. The CDR3 spans 13 residues. In germline, CDR1 is MNHEY, CDR2 SMNVEV (reference sequence). V was pared by 10 bases and J by 2 bases, with 12 bases between. The CDR3 protein is CATSPGGNQPQHF. CDR3 coding DNA: TGTGCCACCTCGCCCGGGGGCAATCAGCCCCAGCATTTT.

The rearrangement joins TRBV27 to TRBJ1-5; D gene ambiguous. Germline V gene sequence: CDR1 MNHEY, CDR2 SMNVEV (reference sequence). The CDR3 is made up of 14 amino acids. The ends were cut back, 3 bases at V and 1 base at J, with 7 bases in the middle. The CDR3 region has the DNA TGTGCCAGCAGTTTGCGGGAGAGCAATCAGCCCCAGCATTTT. It codes for CASSLRESNQPQHF.

The chain has TRBV2 and TRBJ1-1; 10 bases fit TRBD1. Germline CDR1 reads SNHLY; CDR2 reads FYNNEI. The CDR3 extends over 13 amino acids. V trimming: 2 bases; J trimming: 8 bases; junction bases outside the gene matches: 2. The CDR3 sequence is CASSEPGQGEAFF. As DNA, the CDR3 is TGTGCCAGCAGTGAACCGGGACAGGGGGAAGCTTTCTTT. Looking up the rest from reference TRBV2 and TRBJ1-1 gives the full variable domain: EPEVTQTPSHQVTQMGQEVILRCVPISNHLYFYWYRQILGQKVEFLVSFYNNEISEKSEIFDDQFSVERPDGSNFTLKIRSTKLEDSAMYFCASSEPGQGEAFFGQGTRLTVV.

This rearrangement joins TRBV9 to TRBJ1-3, with D uncertain. Between the trimmed V and J ends, which lost 4 bases and 0 bases, there was a span of 17 bases. Germline V gene data show CDR1 as SGDLS and CDR2 as YYNGEE. This CDR3 contains 17 residues. CDR3 nucleotides: TGTGCCAGCAGCTTTCTCCCCGACTTAAGCTCTGGAAACACCATATATTTT. Its translation: CASSFLPDLSSGNTIYF.